This T cell receptor (beta chain) came from a study of blood T cell repertoires in COVID-19. The wider study: Collection of acute and convalescent COVID-19 samples took place in the United States, Italy and Spain. PBMCs, B-cell-depleted T cells, or T cells provided the cDNA or gDNA that made up the material.

Enrolment of Seattle patients took place during active infection, and they were followed longitudinally. Germline loops: CDR1 LGHNA, CDR2 YSLEER. Between the trimmed V and J ends, which lost 0 bases and 4 bases, there was a span of 21 bases. The CDR3 consists of 18 residues. As handled by the study authors: Nucleated cell counts were estimated from reference gene primer amplification. Libraries were prepared by immunoSEQ multiplex PCR; TCRdb keeps only in-frame clonotypes and omits some of them. From that table come the V and J calls and clone size; the DNA was used to work out D and trimming. The data contain fewer than 450,000 clones, more than 75% of them singletons.

This receptor was identified in a woman between 45 and 60 years old with COVID-19, enrolled during active disease. Specimen: peripheral blood. This chain uses TRBV4-3 with TRBJ1-1; a weak D match, TRBD1 (5 bases). The CDR3 nucleotides are TGCGCCAGCAGCCAAGATCTTCCCCGGGGGGGAGGCGGCACTGAAGCTTTCTTT. Amino acids: CASSQDLPRGGGGTEAFF.